These 27 T cell receptor beta chains were all obtained from the same sample, sequenced in a study of early T cells in non-severe SARS-CoV-2 infection. TCRdb re-called the 5' RACE reads through MiXCR, storing one row per CDR3 protein. The table lists 55,000 to 70,000 distinct CDR3 sequences, 5.6% of them singletons, with approximately 6.3% in the top ten. The specimen sequenced was whole blood. These receptors were taken from an adult who was a healthcare worker with PCR-confirmed SARS-CoV-2 infection or an uninfected control (not recorded which).

In this sample, this clonotype turned up many times. The gene calls are TRBV15 and TRBJ1-4; the D gene is possibly TRBD1 (5 bases). Per the germline V gene, CDR1 is LNHNV and CDR2 is YYDKDF (reference sequence). The ends were cut back, 3 bases at V and 2 bases at J, with 22 bases in the middle. The CDR3 consists of 19 residues. The CDR3 DNA reads TGTGCCACCAGCAGCGGACGACAGCTTCCAGTTCTTACTAATGAAAAACTGTTTTTT. Translating it yields CATSSGRQLPVLTNEKLFF.

This clonotype was detected ten times or more. A junction end diverges from the germline sequence, so it may reflect a read error. The rearrangement joins TRBV12-3 or TRBV12-4 to TRBJ2-6; D possibly corresponds to TRBD1 (5 bases). The CDR3 runs to 14 residues. CDR3 bases: TGTGCCAGCAGTTTAGGCTCTGGGGCCAACGCCCTGACTTTC. Its translation is CASSLGSGANALTF.

In this sample, this clonotype turned up a few times. The rearrangement joins TRBV6-5 to TRBJ1-2, with D possibly matching TRBD1 (5 bases). Trimming removed 0 bases at V and 4 bases at J, with 18 bases between. The CDR3 extends over 17 amino acids. Germline V gene data show CDR1 as MNHEY and CDR2 as SVGAGI. CDR3 residues: CASSYSRDGRRSYGYTF. The CDR3 DNA sequence: TGTGCCAGCAGTTACTCGAGGGACGGACGGAGATCCTATGGCTACACCTTC.

This clonotype occurred many times. The CDR3 nucleotides read TGTGCCAGCAGTCTGGGCACTGACGAGCAGTACTTC. Translation gives CASSLGTDEQYF. The rearrangement links TRBV6-6 to TRBJ2-7, with no clear D. The V and J ends lost 5 bases and 5 bases respectively, with 10 bases between them. The CDR3 is 12 residues long. CDR1 MNHNY and CDR2 SVGAGI come from the germline V gene (reference sequence).

This clonotype was counted many times. This rearrangement joins TRBV19 to TRBJ2-3, with 7 bases lining up with TRBD1. There are 15 residues in the CDR3. Germline trimming cut 6 bases from V and 6 bases from J; bases unmatched to any gene: 12. The V gene's germline CDR1 is LNHDA and CDR2 SQIVND (reference sequence). The CDR3 DNA reads TGTGCCAGTAGCTTATCCGGGACAGTAAGGGATACGCAGTATTTT. It translates to CASSLSGTVRDTQYF.

This clonotype was observed a handful of times. This sequence joins TRBV6-6 and TRBJ2-3; 8 nucleotides match TRBD2. Looked up from germline, CDR1 is MNHNY and CDR2 is SVGAGI (reference sequence). The ends lost 6 bases at V and 5 bases at J; junction bases unmatched: 4. This CDR3 spans 13 amino acids. CDR3 residues: CASSRGGRDTQYF. CDR3 DNA: TGTGCCAGCAGCCGCGGGGGGCGAGATACGCAGTATTTT.

This clonotype appeared many times. The V and J genes are TRBV2 and TRBJ2-1, with 10 nucleotides matching TRBD2. V was pared by 2 bases and J by 7 bases, with 5 bases of the junction left unmatched. This CDR3 comprises 15 residues. Germline CDR1 SNHLY, CDR2 FYNNEI. CDR3 protein: CASSENLAGANEQFF. CDR3 sequence (DNA): TGTGCCAGCAGTGAAAATCTAGCGGGGGCTAATGAGCAGTTCTTC.

This chain joins TRBV14 and TRBJ2-1; tentative D call: TRBD2 (6 bases). CDR3 size: 17 residues. The germline V gene has CDR1 SGHDN and CDR2 FVKESK. V was cut by 3 bases and J by 2 bases, with 17 bases left in between. The CDR3 bases are TGTGCCAGCAGCCAGTCCCTTCTAGCGCCGGCCTACAATGAGCAGTTCTTC. This sequence encodes CASSQSLLAPAYNEQFF.

The chain uses TRBV5-5 and TRBJ2-3; TRBD2 matches at 7 bases. The CDR3 consists of 15 residues. J lost 0 bases, V lost 3 bases, and 4 bases had no gene match. Germline CDR1 is SGHKS and CDR2 is YYEKEE (reference sequence). The CDR3 DNA is TGTGCCAGCAGCTCTTTTAGCGGGAGCACAGATACGCAGTATTTT. Encoded protein: CASSSFSGSTDTQYF.

The chain recombines TRBV5-1 with TRBJ1-3, with D unclear. V was trimmed by 4 bases and J by 1 base, leaving 9 bases between them. The CDR3 sequence is 14 residues long. Germline V gene sequence: CDR1 SGHRS, CDR2 YFSETQ. As DNA, the CDR3 is TGCGCCAGCAGCCTGGCAACGTCTGGAAACACCATATATTTT. Translating gives CASSLATSGNTIYF.

This clonotype was observed a few times. The genes are TRBV12-3 or TRBV12-4 and TRBJ2-5, with TRBD1 matching over 8 bases. CDR3 length: 17 amino acids. After removal of 4 bases from V and 4 bases from J, the junction contained 14 bases not matched to a gene. The CDR3 loop is CASSSPLGTGPRETQYF. CDR3 nucleotides: TGTGCCAGCAGTTCCCCGTTAGGGACAGGACCCCGAGAGACCCAGTACTTC.

Only a few counts were recorded for this clonotype. J is TRBJ2-1 and V is TRBV29-1, with D maybe TRBD1 (6 bases). Per germline, CDR1 SQVTM and CDR2 ANQGSEA. The CDR3 length is 15 residues. V dropped 3 bases and J dropped 5 bases, with 17 bases sitting between them. Written as DNA, the CDR3 is TGCAGCGTTGATGGGACACAAGGGCGAAACAATGAGCAGTTCTTC. Amino acid sequence: CSVDGTQGRNNEQFF.

In this sample, this clonotype turned up a few times. The chain is built from TRBV20-1 and TRBJ2-4; no firm D call. From germline, CDR1 is DFQATT and CDR2 SNEGSKA (reference sequence). Trimming pared 4 bases from V and 0 bases from J, leaving 16 bases between. The CDR3 is made up of 16 amino acids. The DNA for the CDR3 is TGCAGTGCTAACCAAAGCCCCAGACTAGCCAAAAACATTCAGTACTTC. Translation gives CSANQSPRLAKNIQYF.

This clonotype was counted at least ten times. V and J are TRBV29-1 and TRBJ1-1; D is ambiguous. V was clipped by 4 bases and J by 0 bases, with 9 bases between them. The germline V gene encodes CDR1 SQVTM and CDR2 ANQGSEA. CDR3 length: 13 residues. Here the CDR3 DNA reads TGCAGCGTTGGAGGGAGACTGAACACTGAAGCTTTCTTT. This sequence encodes CSVGGRLNTEAFF.

This chain joins TRBV4-3 and TRBJ2-5, with 8 bases fitting TRBD1. The CDR3 runs 15 residues. Germline V gives CDR1 LGHNA, CDR2 YSLEER. V gave up 2 bases and J gave up 5 bases; unmatched junction bases: 7. CDR3 in amino acids: CASSQSQGARETQYF. The DNA for the CDR3 is TGCGCCAGCAGCCAATCCCAGGGGGCGCGGGAGACCCAGTACTTC.

This clonotype was seen ten or more times. The rearrangement uses TRBV14 and TRBJ1-1; D not resolved. V lost 0 bases to trimming and J lost 0 bases, with 2 bases between them. The CDR3 is 13 residues long. The germline CDR1 and CDR2 sequences are SGHDN and FVKESK. In nucleotides, the CDR3 is TGTGCCAGCAGCCAAGAAATGAACACTGAAGCTTTCTTT. Amino acid sequence: CASSQEMNTEAFF.

This clonotype was counted many times. The chain carries TRBV4-1 and TRBJ2-3; no reliable D call. V gave up 4 bases and J gave up 1 base, with 15 bases separating them. Germline V gene sequence: CDR1 MGHRA, CDR2 YSYEKL. CDR3 length: 16 amino acids. CDR3 residues: CASSRAVLTRTDTQYF. CDR3 bases: TGCGCCAGCAGCCGTGCAGTCCTAACCCGCACAGATACGCAGTATTTT.

V usage is TRBV3-1 and J usage is TRBJ1-1, with unresolved D. The V and J ends lost 2 bases and 1 base respectively, with 8 bases between them. This CDR3 region has 14 residues. The germline V gene encodes CDR1 LGHDT and CDR2 YNNKEL (reference sequence). CDR3 sequence: CASSQNASNTEAFF. DNA of the CDR3: TGTGCCAGCAGCCAAAATGCATCGAACACTGAAGCTTTCTTT.

The V call is TRBV21-1, the J call TRBJ1-6. TRBV21-1 is described as a pseudogene. The CDR3 runs 15 residues. In nucleotides, the CDR3 is TGTGCCAGCACCTCGAGGGACGGCCTAAATTCACCCCTCCACTTT. Translation: CASTSRDGLNSPLHF.

This clonotype occurred a few times. The chain joins TRBV25-1 to TRBJ1-2; 10 nucleotides agree with TRBD1. This CDR3 spans 13 amino acids. V shed 6 bases and J 7 bases; nucleotides not matched to a gene: 5. CDR1 is MGHDK, CDR2 SYGVNS, per germline. The CDR3 protein is CASSLTGGLGYTF. DNA for the CDR3: TGTGCCAGCAGCCTGACAGGGGGCCTTGGCTACACCTTC.

This clonotype was detected ten times or more. The chain employs TRBV4-1 and TRBJ2-7; D might be TRBD1 or TRBD2, each matching 5 bases. Trimming cost V 0 bases and J 7 bases, with 19 bases left between them. Germline CDR1 and CDR2: MGHRA and YSYEKL. The CDR3 has 16 amino acids. The CDR3 DNA is TGCGCCAGCAGCCAAGAACAGGTCCTTAGGACTCGGGAGCAGTACTTC. Its protein is CASSQEQVLRTREQYF.

This clonotype came up many times. This chain uses TRBV6-2 or TRBV6-3 with TRBJ2-7; a possible D gene is TRBD1 (6 bases). V dropped 0 bases and J dropped 0 bases, with 6 bases sitting between them. The CDR3 has 14 residues. Germline V gene sequence: CDR1 MNHEY, CDR2 SVGEGT. The CDR3 spells CASSYSDSSYEQYF. CDR3 nucleotides: TGTGCCAGCAGTTACTCGGACAGCTCCTACGAGCAGTACTTC.

This clonotype was found many times. The CDR3: CASSTLRGAGRNEQFF. CDR3 nucleotide sequence: TGTGCCAGCAGCACCCTCCGGGGGGCGGGGAGGAATGAGCAGTTCTTC. The rearrangement uses TRBV7-2 and TRBJ2-1; TRBD2 might be the D (7 bases). The CDR3 has 16 amino acids. Per germline, CDR1 SGHTA and CDR2 FQGNSA. Trimming stripped 5 bases from V and 7 bases from J, with 21 bases between.

This clonotype showed up many times. The rearrangement uses TRBV5-1 and TRBJ1-3; D not certain. CDR3 size: 12 residues. Trimming pared 7 bases from V and 4 bases from J, leaving 9 bases between. Germline lookup yields CDR1 SGHRS and CDR2 YFSETQ. The DNA for the CDR3 is TGCGCCAGCCTGCTGGGGGGAAACACCATATATTTT. This sequence encodes CASLLGGNTIYF.

This clonotype was picked up a small number of times. V usage is TRBV11-2 and J usage is TRBJ2-1; D is perhaps TRBD1 or TRBD2 (5 bases each). Trimming left V 5 bases short and J 4 bases short, with 12 bases between. This CDR3 has 14 amino acids. CDR1 and CDR2 from the germline V gene are SGHAT and FQNNGV. The CDR3 nucleotides read TGTGCCAGCAGCCTGAGGGACCCGTACAATGAGCAGTTCTTC. This encodes CASSLRDPYNEQFF.

This clonotype was seen repeatedly, ten times or more. The genes are TRBV15 and TRBJ1-5; D perhaps matches TRBD1 (5 bases). The CDR3 totals 17 residues. Germline V gene sequence: CDR1 LNHNV, CDR2 YYDKDF (reference sequence). Trimming cost V 0 bases and J 1 base, with 13 bases left between them. CDR3 sequence (DNA): TGTGCCACCAGCAGAGATCGGAGGGGATGGAGCAATCAGCCCCAGCATTTT. As protein: CATSRDRRGWSNQPQHF. The complete variable domain, with remaining parts taken from reference TRBV15 and TRBJ1-5, reads DAMVIQNPRYQVTQFGKPVTLSCSQTLNHNVMYWYQQKSSQAPKLLFHYYDKDFNNEADTPDNFQSRRPNTSFCFLDIRSPGLGDTAMYLCATSRDRRGWSNQPQHFGDGTRLSIL.

V and J are TRBV7-9 and TRBJ1-1; D is uncertain. The CDR3 length is 16 residues. From germline, CDR1 is SEHNR and CDR2 FQNEAQ (reference sequence). The V end lost 5 bases, the J end lost 0 bases, and 16 bases lay between the germline ends. CDR3 nucleotide sequence: TGTGCCAGCAGCCTCCCCCAACACGGCATGAACACTGAAGCTTTCTTT. Translated: CASSLPQHGMNTEAFF.